This T cell receptor (beta chain) was documented in a study of read filtering for tumor transcriptome and immune sequencing. Across the study: Mean patient age was approximately 71 years, range about 45 to 85; 17 male, about 15 female. Study conclusions and caveats: About 80% of IR-seq clonotypes had one read, totaling about 3.5% of reads; RNA-seq: approximately 75% and 45%. The CD138-negative fraction was mixed bone marrow immune cells, not pure T cells.

After removal of 7 bases from V and 5 bases from J, the junction contained 7 bases not matched to a gene. The CDR3 length is 14 residues. Germline V gene lookup returns CDR1 SGHNT and CDR2 YENEEA. From 400 to 450 ng of RNA, a library with molecular barcoded alpha/delta and beta/gamma adaptors was made. TCRdb re-called the reads with MiXCR, one entry per CDR3 protein. The data hold around 130,000 distinct CDR3 sequences, with about 13% observed a single time. On this clonotype itself: What it recognizes is unknown.

The chain employs TRBV11-3 and TRBJ1-1; 10 positions agree with TRBD1. This TCR derives from a donor aged 40 or older with multiple myeloma. Sequences were obtained from a population of CD138-negative cells sorted from bone marrow. This CDR3 is CASNPDRGPTEAFF. The CDR3 DNA is TGTGCCAGCAACCCCGACAGGGGGCCTACTGAAGCTTTCTTT.